Each of the 23 T cell receptor beta chains below was sequenced from the same sample in a study of T-cell memory formation after mild COVID-19. TCRdb re-called the 5' RACE reads with MiXCR, one entry per CDR3 protein. The sample records 250,000 to 300,000 distinct CDR3 sequences, roughly 17% being singletons. The sequenced sample consisted of PBMCs or a T cell subset sorted from them (not recorded which). The origin of the receptors is a man aged 18-30 years who had mild COVID-19 (a few samples of this study predate the infection). Cell type and time point are not known.

This clonotype has only a few counts. The CDR3 nucleotides read TGTGCCAGCAGTTGGGACGGCTACTCTGGGGCCAACGTCCTGACTTTC. Its translation: CASSWDGYSGANVLTF. The chain is built from TRBV27 and TRBJ2-6; D assignment may be TRBD1 or TRBD2 (5 bases each). The CDR3 runs to 16 residues. Deletions cut 4 bases from V and 0 bases from J, with 10 bases between. CDR1 is MNHEY and CDR2 is SMNVEV in the germline V gene (reference sequence).

This clonotype was seen repeatedly, ten times or more. The chain has TRBV5-4 and TRBJ2-7; D gene uncertain. Per the germline V gene, CDR1 is SGHNT and CDR2 is YYREEE (reference sequence). The length of the CDR3 is 11 residues. The V end was cut by 1 base, the J end by 5 bases, with 4 bases between. CDR3 coding DNA: TGTGCCAGCAGCTTGATGGACGAGCAGTACTTC. Translated, it gives CASSLMDEQYF.

In this sample, this clonotype turned up many times. The V gene is TRBV6-5, the J gene TRBJ1-6; D gene uncertain. The CDR3 covers 16 residues. Trimming shortened V by 0 bases and J by 9 bases, and 15 bases separated the two germline ends. CDR1 is MNHEY and CDR2 is SVGAGI in the germline V gene. The CDR3, as DNA: TGTGCCAGCAGTTACTCGGCCAGCTGGGGTGGTTCACCCCTCCACTTT. Translated, it gives CASSYSASWGGSPLHF.

The CDR3: CASSFLQDPYNEQFF. DNA for the CDR3: TGTGCCAGCAGCTTTCTCCAGGATCCCTACAATGAGCAGTTCTTC. The chain links TRBV7-9 to TRBJ2-1; D is unresolved. There are 15 residues in the CDR3. In germline, CDR1 is SEHNR, CDR2 FQNEAQ (reference sequence). Trimming stripped 3 bases from V and 2 bases from J, with 11 bases between.

This clonotype was seen more than once but under ten times. The chain is built from TRBV3-1 and TRBJ1-1; D gene ambiguous. Per germline, CDR1 LGHDT and CDR2 YNNKEL (reference sequence). The CDR3 spans 15 residues. The ends were cut back, 0 bases at V and 3 bases at J, with 11 bases in the middle. Here the CDR3 reads CASSQDLGRDTEAFF. In nucleotides, the CDR3 is TGTGCCAGCAGCCAAGATCTAGGAAGGGACACTGAAGCTTTCTTT.

The rearrangement links TRBV12-3 or TRBV12-4 to TRBJ2-7; 7 nucleotides align to TRBD1. This CDR3 has 15 amino acids. Unmatched junction bases numbered 9, after V lost 5 bases and J lost 2 bases. CDR3 residues: CASSTRSGGAYEQYF. CDR3 nucleotide sequence: TGTGCCAGCAGTACTCGGTCAGGGGGAGCCTACGAGCAGTACTTC.

In its sample, this clonotype was seen many times. The rearrangement links TRBV29-1 to TRBJ2-5; TRBD1 matches 7 bases. V gave up 3 bases and J gave up 0 bases; unmatched junction bases: 7. The CDR3 loop spans 15 amino acids. CDR1 and CDR2 from the germline V gene are SQVTM and ANQGSEA. CDR3 bases: TGCAGCGTTGAGGGGGACAGAGATAACCAAGAGACCCAGTACTTC. It specifies CSVEGDRDNQETQYF.

The V call is TRBV29-1, the J call TRBJ2-4, with D possibly TRBD2 on 5 matching bases. The CDR3 totals 15 residues. Per germline, CDR1 SQVTM and CDR2 ANQGSEA. Trimming left V 1 base short and J 6 bases short, with 16 bases between. The CDR3: CSVEVQPEGGNIQYF. The CDR3, as DNA: TGCAGCGTTGAAGTACAGCCAGAGGGTGGAAACATTCAGTACTTC. The whole variable domain, remainder taken from reference TRBV29-1 and TRBJ2-4, is SAVISQKPSRDICQRGTSLTIQCQVDSQVTMMFWYRQQPGQSLTLIATANQGSEATYESGFVIDKFPISRPNLTFSTLTVSNMSPEDSSIYLCSVEVQPEGGNIQYFGAGTRLSVL.

This clonotype was counted only a few times. The rearrangement links TRBV7-9 to TRBJ1-5; unclear D gene. Germline values: CDR1 SEHNR, CDR2 FQNEAQ (reference sequence). Deletions cut 1 base from V and 6 bases from J, with 7 bases between. The CDR3 is 13 amino acids. CDR3 sequence (DNA): TGTGCCAGCAGCTTAGTAGGTTCTCAGCCCCAGCATTTT. It specifies CASSLVGSQPQHF.

The V call is TRBV18, the J call TRBJ2-5; tentative D call: TRBD1 (6 bases). The CDR3 spans 17 residues. The germline V gene has CDR1 KGHSH and CDR2 LQKENI. V was pared by 0 bases and J by 4 bases, with 18 bases between. The CDR3 sequence is CASSPPAPGTLGETQYF. The CDR3 nucleotides are TGTGCCAGCTCACCACCAGCGCCAGGGACACTCGGAGAGACCCAGTACTTC.

This clonotype appeared a few times. The CDR3 reads CASSIMGTGKNFRGTEAFF. The CDR3 DNA reads TGCGCCAGCAGCATAATGGGGACAGGGAAGAATTTTCGGGGCACTGAAGCTTTCTTT. J is TRBJ1-1 and V is TRBV4-1, with 9 bases lining up with TRBD1. The CDR3 has 19 residues. V lost 5 bases to trimming and J lost 4 bases; unmatched junction nucleotides: 20. Per the germline V gene, CDR1 is MGHRA and CDR2 is YSYEKL.

This CDR3 is CASSDIFGTVNTEAFF. CDR3 coding DNA: TGTGCCAGCAGCGACATCTTCGGGACAGTGAACACTGAAGCTTTCTTT. The V call is TRBV6-5, the J call TRBJ1-1, with 7 bases fitting TRBD1. In germline, CDR1 is MNHEY, CDR2 SVGAGI. V shed 6 bases and J 0 bases; nucleotides not matched to a gene: 10. This CDR3 region has 16 residues.

The chain recombines TRBV11-2 with TRBJ1-2; D is unresolved. From germline, CDR1 is SGHAT and CDR2 FQNNGV. V lost 1 base to trimming and J lost 2 bases, with 5 bases between them. The CDR3 sequence is 13 residues long. CDR3 residues: CASSLGVNYGYTF. CDR3 DNA: TGTGCCAGCAGCTTAGGGGTCAACTATGGCTACACCTTC.

The chain recombines TRBV7-2 with TRBJ2-3; TRBD1 matches 7 bases. V was clipped by 5 bases and J by 9 bases; unmatched bases: 14. The germline CDR1 and CDR2 sequences are SGHTA and FQGNSA. There are 15 residues in the CDR3. CDR3 nucleotides: TGTGCCAGCAGCCCCCCGGCAAGGGGGCCGGGAACGCAGTATTTT. It is translated as CASSPPARGPGTQYF.

The chain employs TRBV7-2 and TRBJ1-1; a weak D match, TRBD1 (6 bases). V shed 5 bases and J shed 0 bases, with 16 bases lying between them. Germline V gene lookup returns CDR1 SGHTA and CDR2 FQGNSA. The CDR3 has 16 amino acids. The CDR3, as DNA: TGTGCCAGCAGCGAAGAACAGGGCCCGTTGAACACTGAAGCTTTCTTT. Translated: CASSEEQGPLNTEAFF.

This clonotype was recorded a few times. The gene calls are TRBV7-8 and TRBJ2-1, with D unresolved. This CDR3 spans 13 amino acids. Germline loops: CDR1 SGHVS, CDR2 FQNEAQ. Trimming took off 2 bases at V and 8 bases at J, with 10 bases between the two ends. CDR3 in amino acids: CASSLLHRDEQFF. The CDR3 DNA is TGTGCCAGCAGCTTATTACATAGGGATGAGCAGTTCTTC.

The chain uses TRBV7-2 and TRBJ1-6, with 9 positions matching TRBD1. CDR1 is SGHTA and CDR2 is FQGNSA in the germline V gene. Unmatched junction bases numbered 9, after V lost 5 bases and J lost 7 bases. There are 16 residues in the CDR3. The chain's CDR3 is CASSGRGDRANSPLHF. DNA of the CDR3: TGTGCCAGCAGCGGACGTGGGGACAGGGCGAATTCACCCCTCCACTTT.

The rearrangement joins TRBV7-9 to TRBJ2-2, with D perhaps TRBD2 (5 bases). V lost 4 bases to trimming and J lost 7 bases, with 10 bases between them. CDR3 length equals 13 residues. CDR1 and CDR2 (germline): SEHNR, FQNEAQ (reference sequence). The CDR3 DNA is TGTGCCAGCAGCTGGAGGCAGAACGGGGAGCTGTTTTTT. Protein: CASSWRQNGELFF.

This clonotype turned up a few times. The chain uses TRBV5-6 and TRBJ2-5, with D uncertain. Trimming left V 2 bases short and J 7 bases short, with 9 bases between. This CDR3 region has 12 residues. Looked up from germline, CDR1 is SGHDT and CDR2 is YYEEEE. CDR3 sequence: CASSLGKGTQYF. CDR3 bases: TGTGCCAGCAGCTTAGGGAAAGGGACCCAGTACTTC.

In its sample, this clonotype was seen a few times. V usage is TRBV20-1 and J usage is TRBJ2-1; TRBD2 might be the D (6 bases). Trimming left V 1 base short and J 7 bases short, with 8 bases between. CDR3 size: 12 residues. Germline V gives CDR1 DFQATT, CDR2 SNEGSKA (reference sequence). The CDR3 sequence is CSARGGLNEQFF. The DNA of the CDR3 is TGCAGTGCTAGAGGGGGACTTAATGAGCAGTTCTTC.

This clonotype appeared a few times. The chain has TRBV5-6 and TRBJ2-5, with 7 positions matching TRBD2. CDR1 is SGHDT and CDR2 is YYEEEE in the germline V gene. The CDR3 covers 15 residues. The J segment lost 4 bases and the V segment lost 4 bases, leaving 10 bases of the junction unmatched. The CDR3 DNA sequence: TGTGCCAGCAGCCTCACGTCGGGGGGATTAGAGACCCAGTACTTC. Amino acid sequence: CASSLTSGGLETQYF.

The chain employs TRBV5-1 and TRBJ1-4, with TRBD1 matching over 7 bases. Trimming removed 4 bases from V and 7 bases from J; junction bases left unmatched: 7. CDR3 size: 14 residues. Germline assignment: CDR1 SGHRS and CDR2 YFSETQ. CDR3 residues: CASSAPGQSEKLFF. CDR3 DNA sequence: TGCGCCAGCAGCGCCCCGGGACAGAGTGAAAAACTGTTTTTT.

The V gene is TRBV12-3 or TRBV12-4, the J gene TRBJ2-2, with TRBD1 matching over 8 bases. Unmatched junction bases numbered 6, after V lost 8 bases and J lost 1 base. The CDR3 covers 15 residues. Here the CDR3 DNA reads TGTGCCAGCCATCACGGGACAGGGAACACCGGGGAGCTGTTTTTT. This gives the protein CASHHGTGNTGELFF.